This entry lists 2 T cell receptor beta chains sequenced from one sample in a study of identical twins. TCRdb fed the 5' RACE reads into MiXCR, producing one record per CDR3 protein. The table includes about 890,000 distinct CDR3 sequences, roughly 12% detected once. The data were also submitted as part of a second study, on yellow fever vaccine responses in identical twins.

The sample was PBMCs. The receptors originated from a woman younger than 30 in good health.

The rearrangement uses TRBV24-1 and TRBJ2-1; TRBD2 matches 9 bases. The CDR3 totals 19 residues. Germline-derived CDR1 and CDR2 are KGHDR and SFDVKD. V was pared by 2 bases and J by 8 bases, with 18 bases of the junction left unmatched. The CDR3: CATSDSEMSWRGGPYEQFF. For the CDR3, the DNA is TGTGCCACCAGTGATTCCGAAATGAGTTGGCGGGGGGGCCCGTATGAGCAGTTCTTC.

The gene calls are TRBV29-1 and TRBJ2-7, with TRBD1 identical over 8 bases. Trimming at V came to 4 bases and at J to 5 bases, leaving 7 bases not matched to a gene. CDR3 length: 13 residues. Germline V gene sequence: CDR1 SQVTM, CDR2 ANQGSEA. The CDR3 DNA reads as TGCAGCGTTGGGACAGGGCTAATGAACGAGCAGTACTTC. Residues: CSVGTGLMNEQYF.